This entry describes one T cell receptor (beta chain). Profiling relied on immunoSEQ multiplex PCR, and the TCRdb table lists in-frame clones only, not all of them. This table has 60,000 to 85,000 clones, roughly 92% appearing once. Germline assignment: CDR1 SEHNR and CDR2 FQNEAQ (reference sequence). Trimming pared 3 bases from V and 2 bases from J, leaving 17 bases between. The length of the CDR3 is 16 residues. The source of the sample is a study of T cell changes during pregnancy in multiple sclerosis. The source of this sequence is a female donor with multiple sclerosis, enrolled in a pregnancy study. The V call is TRBV7-9, the J call TRBJ2-7, with D tentatively TRBD1 (6 bases). The starting material was peripheral blood, obtained in the second trimester of pregnancy. CDR3 bases: TGTGCCAGCAGCTTCATAAGGGACACCTCCACCTACGAGCAGTACTTC. Translation: CASSFIRDTSTYEQYF.